These 16 T cell receptor beta chains originate from one sample sequenced in a study of blood T cell repertoires in COVID-19 (dated by TCRdb to the early 2020s). Libraries were constructed by the immunoSEQ multiplex PCR assay. The source is immuneACCESS, and TCRdb retained only in-frame sequences with V and J called. Part of the clones is not carried over; for the studies checked, unresolved V genes explain less than half of this, and the remainder is unexplained. Counted in this sample were 200,000 to 250,000 clones; 70% to 85% of them appeared once. The ten most abundant clones make up 9.7% of the sample. Sequencing was performed on peripheral blood. All receptors come from a man aged 50 or older with active or convalescent COVID-19.

V is TRBV5-4 and J is TRBJ1-6; 7 nucleotides agree with TRBD1. The CDR3 is 15 residues long. Germline-derived CDR1 and CDR2 are SGHNT and YYREEE (reference sequence). J gave up 7 bases and V 4 bases, and 8 bases lay outside the gene matches. CDR3 protein: CASSLQGVYNSPLHF. The CDR3 DNA is TGTGCCAGCAGCCTGCAGGGGGTTTACAATTCACCCCTCCACTTT.

The chain is built from TRBV27 and TRBJ2-2; D perhaps matches TRBD2 (5 bases). There are 14 residues in the CDR3. Germline CDR1 MNHEY, CDR2 SMNVEV (reference sequence). V shed 4 bases and J shed 6 bases, with 12 bases lying between them. The CDR3, as DNA: TGTGCCAGCAGTTCCACGAGCGGAGCCGGGGAGCTGTTTTTT. This codes for CASSSTSGAGELFF.

This clone showed up just a few times. The rearrangement links TRBV6-6 to TRBJ1-2; TRBD1 is a possible D gene (6 bases). The CDR3 spans 15 residues. Germline CDR1 reads MNHNY; CDR2 reads SVGAGI (reference sequence). V was shortened by 2 bases and J by 7 bases, with 17 bases between the two germline ends. The CDR3 loop is CASSYPDTSQGGYTF. As DNA, the CDR3 is TGTGCCAGCAGTTACCCGGACACTTCACAGGGTGGCTACACCTTC.

V and J are TRBV4-3 and TRBJ1-6; TRBD1 matches at 7 bases. The CDR3 sequence is 16 residues long. Germline V gene sequence: CDR1 LGHNA, CDR2 YSLEER. Trimming cost V 4 bases and J 6 bases; bases outside gene matches: 9. This chain's CDR3 is CASSLELGQLNSPLHF. CDR3 nucleotides: TGCGCCAGCAGCCTAGAATTGGGACAGCTTAATTCACCCCTCCACTTT.

The chain combines TRBV7-2 with TRBJ1-1, with TRBD1 matching over 8 bases. Looked up from germline, CDR1 is SGHTA and CDR2 is FQGNSA. The junction had 5 bases not matched to a gene; V was cut back by 5 bases and J by 0 bases. The CDR3 loop spans 15 amino acids. DNA for the CDR3: TGTGCCAGCAGCCTCCGGGACAGGTTGAACACTGAAGCTTTCTTT. It yields the protein CASSLRDRLNTEAFF. Variable domain in full (rest from reference TRBV7-2 and TRBJ1-1): GAGVSQSPSNKVTEKGKDVELRCDPISGHTALYWYRQSLGQGLEFLIYFQGNSAPDKSGLPSDRFSAERTGGSVSTLTIQRTQQEDSAVYLCASSLRDRLNTEAFFGQGTRLTVV.

This clone was detected only once. The V and J genes are TRBV10-3 and TRBJ2-3; 7 bases are a match to TRBD2. Germline V gene data show CDR1 as ENHRY and CDR2 as SYGVKD. The V gene end was trimmed by 0 bases and the J gene end by 2 bases; junction bases not matched to a gene: 17. The CDR3 consists of 20 residues. CDR3 residues: CAISESLGRLAEGPTDTQYF. DNA for the CDR3: TGTGCCATCAGTGAGTCGTTGGGGCGGCTAGCGGAGGGACCCACAGATACGCAGTATTTT.

This clone was seen more than once but under ten times. This rearrangement joins TRBV12-3 or TRBV12-4 to TRBJ1-1; perhaps TRBD1 as D (5 bases). Trimming took off 3 bases at V and 7 bases at J, with 9 bases between the two ends. The CDR3 contains 12 residues. The CDR3 DNA sequence: TGTGCCAGCAGTTTTCCCGACAGTGAAGCTTTCTTT. Residues: CASSFPDSEAFF.

This clone was recorded a few times. J is TRBJ2-1 and V is TRBV14, with D perhaps TRBD2 (5 bases). The CDR3 covers 13 residues. The germline V and J ends were trimmed by 4 bases and 9 bases, with 13 bases remaining between them. Germline assignment: CDR1 SGHDN and CDR2 FVKESK. Written as DNA, the CDR3 is TGTGCCAGCAGCCCGCGAAAAGGGAGTGAGCAGTTCTTC. Translation gives CASSPRKGSEQFF.

The CDR3 sequence is CASGYRAKEETQYF. In DNA, the CDR3 is TGTGCCAGCGGGTACAGGGCAAAGGAAGAGACCCAGTACTTC. The chain has TRBV6-5 and TRBJ2-5, with D tentatively TRBD1 (6 bases). The germline V gene has CDR1 MNHEY and CDR2 SVGAGI. CDR3 length equals 14 residues. Trimming took 8 bases from V and 3 from J, leaving 16 bases between them.

The rearrangement links TRBV12-3 or TRBV12-4 to TRBJ1-1, with TRBD1 identical over 10 bases. The CDR3 consists of 13 residues. V shed 7 bases, J shed 11 bases, and the junction held 10 bases outside the gene matches. The DNA of the CDR3 is TGTGCCAGCACTAGCCGACAGGGGGCGCGGGCTTTCTTT. This codes for CASTSRQGARAFF.

This rearrangement joins TRBV4-3 to TRBJ2-5; 8 bases agree with TRBD2. Unmatched junction bases numbered 6, after V lost 5 bases and J lost 1 base. The CDR3 sequence is 15 residues long. CDR1 and CDR2 from the germline V gene are LGHNA and YSLEER. CDR3 amino acids: CASSSDGGGQETQYF. In DNA form, the CDR3 reads TGCGCCAGCAGCTCGGACGGGGGGGGCCAAGAGACCCAGTACTTC.

This clone has more than one count but fewer than ten. The J gene is TRBJ2-1, the V gene TRBV7-9; weak D call: TRBD2 (5 bases). This CDR3 has 13 residues. The V end lost 2 bases, the J end lost 8 bases, and 10 bases lay between the germline ends. Germline CDR1 and CDR2: SEHNR and FQNEAQ (reference sequence). The CDR3: CASSLLGGDEQFF. CDR3 sequence (DNA): TGTGCCAGCAGCTTACTTGGAGGAGATGAGCAGTTCTTC.

CDR3 nucleotide sequence: TGTGCCAGCAGCCGACCTTGGACAGGGGGCTACGAGCAGTACTTC. This sequence encodes CASSRPWTGGYEQYF. The chain couples TRBV6-2 or TRBV6-3 to TRBJ2-7; TRBD1 aligns across 10 bases. Germline V gene sequence: CDR1 MNHEY, CDR2 SVGEGT. CDR3 size: 15 residues. The ends lost 6 bases at V and 3 bases at J; junction bases unmatched: 8.

This clone was recorded once. Other nucleotide sequences in the sample specify the same CDR3. This chain joins TRBV4-1 and TRBJ2-1, with 15 bases identical to TRBD2. The germline V gene encodes CDR1 MGHRA and CDR2 YSYEKL. V shed 0 bases and J 7 bases; nucleotides not matched to a gene: 10. The CDR3 has 19 amino acids. This CDR3 is CASSQEVGLAGGGRNEQFF. The CDR3 DNA follows: TGCGCCAGCAGCCAAGAGGTCGGACTAGCGGGAGGGGGGAGGAATGAGCAGTTCTTC.

V usage is TRBV11-3 and J usage is TRBJ2-7; 13 nucleotides agree with TRBD2. Germline V gene sequence: CDR1 SGHNT, CDR2 YENEEA. The CDR3 totals 16 residues. Trimming cost V 5 bases and J 2 bases; bases outside gene matches: 6. For the CDR3, the DNA is TGTGCCAGCAGCCCTAGTGGGACTAGCGGGACCTACGAGCAGTACTTC. This codes for CASSPSGTSGTYEQYF. The full variable domain, its missing parts supplied by reference TRBV11-3 and TRBJ2-7, is EAGVVQSPRYKIIEKKQPVAFWCNPISGHNTLYWYLQNLGQGPELLIRYENEEAVDDSQLPKDRFSAERLKGVDSTLKIQPAELGDSAVYLCASSPSGTSGTYEQYFGPGTRLTVT.

V is TRBV19 and J is TRBJ1-5, with no clear D. CDR1 and CDR2 from the germline V gene are LNHDA and SQIVND (reference sequence). The CDR3 loop spans 14 amino acids. V was cut by 2 bases and J by 6 bases, with 11 bases left in between. CDR3 protein: CASSISGEAQPQHF. The CDR3 DNA is TGTGCCAGTAGTATATCAGGCGAAGCTCAGCCCCAGCATTTT.